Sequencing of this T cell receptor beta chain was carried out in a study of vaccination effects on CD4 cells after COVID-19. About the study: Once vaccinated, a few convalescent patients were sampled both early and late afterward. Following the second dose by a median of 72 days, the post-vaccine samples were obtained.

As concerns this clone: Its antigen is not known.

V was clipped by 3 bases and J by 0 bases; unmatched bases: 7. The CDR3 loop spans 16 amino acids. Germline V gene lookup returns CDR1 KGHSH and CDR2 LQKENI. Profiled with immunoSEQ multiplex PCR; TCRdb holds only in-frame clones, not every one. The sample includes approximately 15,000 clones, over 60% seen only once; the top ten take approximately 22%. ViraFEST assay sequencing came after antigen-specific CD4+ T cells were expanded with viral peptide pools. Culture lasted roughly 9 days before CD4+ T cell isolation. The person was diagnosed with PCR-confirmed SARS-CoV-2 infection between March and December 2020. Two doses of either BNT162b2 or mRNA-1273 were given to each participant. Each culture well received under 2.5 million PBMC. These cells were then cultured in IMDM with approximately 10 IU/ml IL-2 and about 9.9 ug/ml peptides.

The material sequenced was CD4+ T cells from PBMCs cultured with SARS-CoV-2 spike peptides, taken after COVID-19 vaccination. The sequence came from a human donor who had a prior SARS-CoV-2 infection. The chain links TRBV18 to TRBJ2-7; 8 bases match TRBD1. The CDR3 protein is CASSPGQVRASYEQYF. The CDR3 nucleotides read TGTGCCAGCTCACCGGGACAGGTGAGGGCCTCCTACGAGCAGTACTTC.